This is a list of T cell receptor beta chains from one sample in a study of shared clonotypes between healthy human individuals. TCRdb's copy holds only in-frame clones and misses some; the assay was immunoSEQ multiplex PCR. The sample lists fewer than 700,000 clones, roughly four fifths occurring once. The sequenced material came from PBMCs. The receptors were sampled from a middle-aged woman in good health. Some clones in this sample may be carry-over from other donors' samples. Each CDR3 is given with its conserved first and last residue.

j_gene: TRBJ2-1; v_gene: TRBV5-6; len: 14; CDR3aa: CASSSQRGHNEQFF
j_gene: TRBJ2-1; v_gene: TRBV5-1; len: 17; CDR3aa: CASSKYPTSGSYNEQFF
j_gene: TRBJ1-4; v_gene: TRBV28; len: 16; CDR3aa: CASSSPRANRVEKLFF
j_gene: TRBJ1-4; v_gene: TRBV7-9; len: 15; CDR3aa: CASSSFVIGREKLFF
j_gene: TRBJ2-3; v_gene: TRBV29-1; len: 14; CDR3aa: CSVEDNSLTDTQYF
j_gene: TRBJ2-7; v_gene: TRBV5-4; len: 15; CDR3aa: CASSRVYGSSYEQYF
j_gene: TRBJ2-5; v_gene: TRBV15; len: 15; CDR3aa: CATSRGTRGQETQYF
j_gene: TRBJ2-7; v_gene: TRBV2; len: 13; CDR3aa: CASSRLAGVEQYF
j_gene: TRBJ1-5; v_gene: TRBV2; len: 14; CDR3aa: CASSGHISNQPQHF
j_gene: TRBJ1-5; v_gene: TRBV28; len: 12; CDR3aa: CASSNHGQPQHF
j_gene: TRBJ1-1; v_gene: TRBV13; len: 13; CDR3aa: CASSSTHRSEAFF
j_gene: TRBJ2-7; v_gene: TRBV27; len: 15; CDR3aa: CASSLIDSNSYEQYF
j_gene: TRBJ1-2; v_gene: TRBV4-1; len: 12; CDR3aa: CASSRQGRGYTF
j_gene: TRBJ2-7; v_gene: TRBV4-2; len: 15; CDR3aa: CASSQEQAYSYEQYF
j_gene: TRBJ2-1; v_gene: TRBV6-6; len: 14; CDR3aa: CASSTSGRNNEQFF